These 27 T cell receptor beta chains came from one sample sequenced in a study of vaccination effects on CD4 cells after COVID-19 (dated by TCRdb to between 2021 and 2024). The method was the immunoSEQ multiplex PCR assay. TCRdb carries this immuneACCESS record with in-frame sequences only. Its versions omit some clonotypes, under half of them owing to an unresolved V gene in the studies checked, with the rest unexplained. The sample profile shows approximately 68,000 clones; 78% of them were found once. Of the sample, over 9.5% falls within the top ten clones. These receptors have no identified antigens. To identify antigen-specific CD4+ T cell clonotypes by their expansion, the ViraFEST assay first stimulated PBMC with viral peptide pools and then applied TCR sequencing. After about 9 days of culture, CD4+ T cells were isolated with the EasySep CD4+ T cell isolation kit. None of the healthy vaccine recipients had a prior SARS-CoV-2 infection, which was confirmed by nucleocapsid antibody tests that came back negative both before and after vaccination.

This specimen consisted of CD4+ T cells from PBMCs cultured with SARS-CoV-2 spike peptides, obtained before COVID-19 vaccination. The cell subset or site label here, explained by the study, means: SARS-CoV-2 spike overlapping peptide pool stimulation. The source of these receptors is a human donor who received a COVID-19 vaccine.

The chain carries TRBV4-2 and TRBJ2-5; 9 bases line up with TRBD2. Germline CDR1 reads LGHNA; CDR2 reads YNFKEQ. Losses at the gene ends were 0 bases for V and 5 bases for J; bases not matched to a gene: 4. The CDR3 runs 15 residues. The CDR3 nucleotides are TGTGCCAGCAGCCAAGAAGGCGGGGGGGTGGAGACCCAGTACTTC. This gives the protein CASSQEGGGVETQYF.

This chain links TRBV6-6 with TRBJ2-5, with D hard to call. The CDR3 consists of 13 residues. V was shortened by 6 bases and J by 4 bases, with 12 bases between the two germline ends. CDR1 MNHNY and CDR2 SVGAGI come from the germline V gene (reference sequence). Here the CDR3 DNA reads TGTGCCAGCAGGCCGTCGAGTGGAGAGACCCAGTACTTC. Translation: CASRPSSGETQYF.

This chain connects TRBV28 to TRBJ1-3, with D hard to call. V was pared by 3 bases and J by 0 bases, with 6 bases between. This CDR3 comprises 14 residues. Germline V gives CDR1 MDHEN, CDR2 SYDVKM. The DNA for the CDR3 is TGTGCCAGCAGTTTTTTCAGCTCTGGAAACACCATATATTTT. This gives the protein CASSFFSSGNTIYF.

V and J are TRBV28 and TRBJ1-1; D is possibly TRBD1 (5 bases). The CDR3 spans 11 residues. Trimming removed 6 bases at V and 8 bases at J, with 10 bases between. Germline CDR1 is MDHEN and CDR2 is SYDVKM. The CDR3 reads CASRSRTEAFF. CDR3 DNA: TGTGCCAGCAGGTCACGGACAGAAGCTTTCTTT.

The rearrangement uses TRBV11-2 and TRBJ2-7, with D possibly being TRBD2 (6 bases). This CDR3 comprises 14 residues. Germline loops: CDR1 SGHAT, CDR2 FQNNGV. With 5 bases removed from V and 9 bases from J, the gap between germline ends came to 20 bases. CDR3 protein: CASSPEIGVAVQYV. The CDR3 bases are TGTGCCAGCAGCCCGGAGATAGGGGTAGCGGTGCAGTACGTC.

Written as DNA, the CDR3 is TGTGCCAGCAAGGGGGCGAGTAATTCACCCCTCCACTTT. Amino acid sequence: CASKGASNSPLHF. V and J are TRBV6-5 and TRBJ1-6, with 7 nucleotides matching TRBD1. The V gene's germline CDR1 is MNHEY and CDR2 SVGAGI. CDR3 length: 13 amino acids. J was trimmed by 6 bases and V by 7 bases; bases with no gene match: 3.

CDR3 sequence reads: CASSPLLSWDRGDTEAFF. CDR3 in DNA: TGTGCCAGCAGCCCTCTGTTGTCCTGGGACAGGGGTGACACTGAAGCTTTCTTT. The J gene is TRBJ1-1, the V gene TRBV6-2 or TRBV6-3, with TRBD1 matching over 10 bases. Per germline, CDR1 MNHEY and CDR2 SVGEGT. The CDR3 is 18 amino acids. Trimming at V came to 6 bases and at J to 3 bases, leaving 16 bases not matched to a gene.

CDR3 in DNA: TGTGCCAGCAGCTCAGACCGGGGTTCATTCCCCAACTATGGCTACACCTTC. As protein: CASSSDRGSFPNYGYTF. This rearrangement joins TRBV7-2 to TRBJ1-2, with D uncertain. The CDR3 runs 17 residues. Between the trimmed V and J ends, which lost 4 bases and 2 bases, there was a span of 20 bases. CDR1 is SGHTA and CDR2 is FQGNSA in the germline V gene.

The chain is built from TRBV6-1 and TRBJ2-3; maybe TRBD1 (5 bases). There are 17 residues in the CDR3. Germline values: CDR1 MNHNS, CDR2 SASEGT. Trimming took 4 bases from V and 0 from J, leaving 17 bases between them. CDR3 protein: CASSARSGRVSTDTQYF. The CDR3 region has the DNA TGTGCCAGCAGTGCCCGGTCGGGCAGGGTTAGCACAGATACGCAGTATTTT.

In this sample, this clone turned up a few times. CDR3 sequence reads: CASSLGGQGPYNEQFF. For the CDR3, the DNA is TGTGCCAGCAGCTTAGGAGGACAGGGACCCTACAATGAGCAGTTCTTC. The chain uses TRBV7-9 and TRBJ2-1; 8 nucleotides align to TRBD1. The CDR3 runs to 16 residues. Germline V gene lookup returns CDR1 SEHNR and CDR2 FQNEAQ (reference sequence). The V gene end was trimmed by 1 base and the J gene end by 2 bases; junction bases not matched to a gene: 4.

This clone was seen only a few times. This rearrangement joins TRBV7-3 to TRBJ2-6; tentatively, D is TRBD2 (5 bases). V lost 5 bases, J lost 7 bases, and 15 bases lay in between. There are 15 residues in the CDR3. In germline, CDR1 is SGHTA, CDR2 FQGTGA. CDR3 nucleotide sequence: TGTGCCAGCAGCCCCACGGGGTCCAGAGCCAACGTCCTGACTTTC. This sequence encodes CASSPTGSRANVLTF.

The V call is TRBV5-1, the J call TRBJ1-4, with 7 bases aligning to TRBD1. Per germline, CDR1 SGHRS and CDR2 YFSETQ. V lost 4 bases to trimming and J lost 8 bases; unmatched junction nucleotides: 8. The CDR3 sequence is 14 residues long. The CDR3, as DNA: TGCGCCAGCAGCAAGTCAGGGGGAGGAGAAAAACTGTTTTTT. Translation gives CASSKSGGGEKLFF.

The chain employs TRBV28 and TRBJ1-3; D possibly corresponds to TRBD1 (5 bases). The CDR3 sequence is 16 residues long. The V end was cut by 0 bases, the J end by 0 bases, with 9 bases between. The germline gives CDR1 MDHEN, CDR2 SYDVKM. The DNA for the CDR3 is TGTGCCAGCAGTTTATGGGGGGGGAGCTCTGGAAACACCATATATTTT. Residues: CASSLWGGSSGNTIYF.

The CDR3 nucleotides read TGTGCCAGCAGTTCCGTACAGGGGATGGTAGGAGATGAGCAGTTCTTC. Translated, it gives CASSSVQGMVGDEQFF. The V call is TRBV6-2 or TRBV6-3, the J call TRBJ2-1; 7 bases line up with TRBD1. V trimming: 4 bases; J trimming: 8 bases; junction bases outside the gene matches: 14. Germline V CDR1 and CDR2: MNHEY, SVGEGT. The CDR3 length is 16 residues.

The V call is TRBV30, the J call TRBJ1-1, with D hard to call. The CDR3 has 16 amino acids. V lost 7 bases to trimming and J lost 1 base, with 22 bases between them. Germline-derived CDR1 and CDR2 are GTSNPN and SVGIG (reference sequence). The CDR3 region is CAYIARAYRGNTEAFF. CDR3 sequence (DNA): TGTGCCTACATAGCTAGGGCCTACCGAGGGAACACTGAAGCTTTCTTT.

The chain has TRBV19 and TRBJ1-2; 10 nucleotides align to TRBD1. V gave up 5 bases and J gave up 7 bases; unmatched junction bases: 7. Germline CDR1 LNHDA, CDR2 SQIVND (reference sequence). The CDR3 is 14 amino acids. The DNA of the CDR3 is TGTGCCAGTAGTTACCGGGACAGGGGTCTTGGCTACACCTTC. It yields the protein CASSYRDRGLGYTF.

This chain uses TRBV5-8 with TRBJ2-6; no clear D gene. Germline V CDR1 and CDR2: SGHTS, YDEGEE. V lost 2 bases to trimming and J lost 4 bases, with 4 bases between them. The CDR3 runs 13 residues. CDR3 sequence reads: CASSFLGANVLTF. The CDR3 DNA reads as TGTGCCAGCAGCTTCCTAGGGGCCAACGTCCTGACTTTC.

The chain employs TRBV2 and TRBJ2-5; D uncertain. CDR3 length equals 12 residues. CDR1 and CDR2 from the germline V gene are SNHLY and FYNNEI. V lost 7 bases to trimming and J lost 1 base, with 7 bases between them. The CDR3 region has the DNA TGTGCCAGCACCACAGTCCAAGAGACCCAGTACTTC. Amino acid sequence: CASTTVQETQYF. The full variable domain, completed using reference TRBV2 and TRBJ2-5, is EPEVTQTPSHQVTQMGQEVILRCVPISNHLYFYWYRQILGQKVEFLVSFYNNEISEKSEIFDDQFSVERPDGSNFTLKIRSTKLEDSAMYFCASTTVQETQYFGPGTRLLVL.

V and J are TRBV12-3 or TRBV12-4 and TRBJ2-3, with D uncertain. The CDR3 has 11 residues. Deletions cut 7 bases from V and 5 bases from J, with 7 bases between. CDR3 in DNA: TGTGCCAGCAAATCGGGAGATACGCAGTATTTT. It codes for CASKSGDTQYF.

Here the CDR3 reads CASSVVGAQPGYNEQFF. CDR3 DNA: TGTGCCAGCAGCGTAGTGGGGGCACAACCGGGTTACAATGAGCAGTTCTTC. This chain links TRBV9 with TRBJ2-1; possible D gene TRBD1, 6 bases. Germline values: CDR1 SGDLS, CDR2 YYNGEE. This CDR3 contains 17 residues. Trimming removed 0 bases at V and 4 bases at J, with 17 bases between.

The chain carries TRBV7-6 and TRBJ1-5; D gene unclear. Germline assignment: CDR1 SGHVS and CDR2 FNYEAQ. CDR3 length: 15 residues. With 0 bases removed from V and 1 base from J, the gap between germline ends came to 7 bases. The CDR3 DNA reads as TGTGCCAGCAGCTTAGCGCCAGAAAGCAATCAGCCCCAGCATTTT. As protein: CASSLAPESNQPQHF.

This chain uses TRBV7-4 with TRBJ1-5; 9 positions agree with TRBD1. Unmatched junction bases numbered 14, after V lost 5 bases and J lost 0 bases. The CDR3 has 19 amino acids. Germline CDR1 reads SGHVT; CDR2 reads SQSDAQ. CDR3 in amino acids: CASSEPGQGRVHSNQPQHF. The CDR3 DNA reads as TGTGCCAGCAGCGAACCGGGACAGGGCCGCGTACATAGCAATCAGCCCCAGCATTTT.

The chain carries TRBV7-9 and TRBJ1-6; a weak D match, TRBD1 (5 bases). The CDR3 spans 14 residues. Trimming cost V 3 bases and J 5 bases, with 8 bases left between them. From germline, CDR1 is SEHNR and CDR2 FQNEAQ (reference sequence). DNA for the CDR3: TGTGCCAGCAGCTTCGGACAAAATAATTCACCCCTCCACTTT. The encoded protein is CASSFGQNNSPLHF.

The DNA of the CDR3 is TGTGCCAGCAGTTACTCGGGAGGGACCCCTGGAAACACCATATATTTT. It codes for CASSYSGGTPGNTIYF. The rearrangement joins TRBV6-5 to TRBJ1-3; possible D gene TRBD1, 5 bases. CDR3 length equals 16 residues. The germline gives CDR1 MNHEY, CDR2 SVGAGI. V shed 0 bases and J shed 2 bases, with 11 bases lying between them.

The chain couples TRBV5-6 to TRBJ2-7; weak D call: TRBD2 (7 bases). V was cut by 0 bases and J by 4 bases, with 14 bases left in between. Germline CDR1 is SGHDT and CDR2 is YYEEEE. The CDR3 loop spans 15 amino acids. The CDR3 sequence: CASSLAGGLGYEQYV. The CDR3 DNA is TGTGCCAGCAGCTTGGCCGGGGGGCTGGGATACGAGCAGTACGTC.

The chain uses TRBV21-1 and TRBJ2-7; no check of the table's D call, TRBD1, against the DNA was made. TRBV21-1 is designated a pseudogene. The CDR3 loop spans 16 amino acids. The CDR3 DNA follows: TGTGCCAGCAGCAAAGCCAGGGGACCGATCTCCTACGAGCAGTACGTC. It translates to CASSKARGPISYEQYV.

J is TRBJ2-5 and V is TRBV18, with D unclear. There are 15 residues in the CDR3. V lost 3 bases to trimming and J lost 5 bases, with 16 bases between them. Per the germline V gene, CDR1 is KGHSH and CDR2 is LQKENI. The CDR3 protein is CASSPMGIPRETQYF. The DNA for the CDR3 is TGTGCCAGCTCACCGATGGGGATACCTCGGGAGACCCAGTACTTC. Looking up the rest from reference TRBV18 and TRBJ2-5 gives the full variable domain: NAGVMQNPRHLVRRRGQEARLRCSPMKGHSHVYWYRQLPEEGLKFMVYLQKENIIDESGMPKERFSAEFPKEGPSILRIQQVVRGDSAAYFCASSPMGIPRETQYFGPGTRLLVL.